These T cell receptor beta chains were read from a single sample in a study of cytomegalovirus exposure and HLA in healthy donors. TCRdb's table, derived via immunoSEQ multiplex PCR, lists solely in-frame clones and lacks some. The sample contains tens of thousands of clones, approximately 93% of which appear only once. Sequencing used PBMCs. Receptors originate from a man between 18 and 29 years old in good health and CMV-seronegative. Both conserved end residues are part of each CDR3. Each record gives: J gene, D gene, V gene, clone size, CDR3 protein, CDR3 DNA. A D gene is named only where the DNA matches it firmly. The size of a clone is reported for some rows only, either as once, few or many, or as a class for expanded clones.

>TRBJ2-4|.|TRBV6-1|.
CASSERGGRGEYF
TGTGCCAGCAGTGAAAGGGGGGGAAGAGGTGAATACTTC
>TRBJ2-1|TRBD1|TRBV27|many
CGTGGSYNEQFF
TGTGGCACAGGGGGCTCCTACAATGAGCAGTTCTTC
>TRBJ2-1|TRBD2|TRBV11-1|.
CASSSQLAGGLPFLFF
TGTGCCAGCAGCTCACAACTAGCGGGGGGCCTACCGTTCCTGTTCTTC
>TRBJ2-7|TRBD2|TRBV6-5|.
CASSYQLAGGPSEQYF
TGTGCCAGCAGTTACCAACTAGCGGGAGGGCCCAGCGAGCAGTACTTC
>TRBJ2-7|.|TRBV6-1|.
CASSEASLASYEQYF
TGTGCCAGCAGTGAAGCGAGCCTAGCCTCCTACGAGCAGTACTTC
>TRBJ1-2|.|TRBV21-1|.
CASSKETVETILNYGYTF
TGTGCCAGCAGCAAAGAAACGGTAGAGACAATTCTTAACTATGGCTACACCTTC
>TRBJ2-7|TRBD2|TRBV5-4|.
CASSLARERGEQYF
TGTGCCAGCAGCTTGGCGCGGGAGCGGGGCGAGCAGTACTTC
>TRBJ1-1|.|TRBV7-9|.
CASSPHSLNTEAFF
TGTGCCAGCAGCCCACACAGCTTGAACACTGAAGCTTTCTTT
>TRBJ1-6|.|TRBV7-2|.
CASSFSRVNSPLHF
TGTGCCAGCAGCTTTTCCAGGGTTAATTCACCCCTCCACTTT
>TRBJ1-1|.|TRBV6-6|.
CASRYTQDTEAFF
TGTGCCAGCAGGTATACACAAGACACTGAAGCTTTCTTT
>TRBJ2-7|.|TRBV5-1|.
CASSLGGTYEQYF
TGCGCCAGCAGCTTAGGGGGAACCTACGAGCAGTACTTC
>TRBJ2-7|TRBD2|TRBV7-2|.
CASSFIAGGSYEQYF
TGTGCCAGCAGCTTCATAGCGGGGGGCTCCTACGAGCAGTACTTC
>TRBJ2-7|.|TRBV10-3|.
CAISETGIEQYF
TGTGCCATCAGTGAGACAGGGATCGAGCAGTACTTC
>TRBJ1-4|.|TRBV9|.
CASSAERGIGWGKLFF
TGTGCCAGCAGCGCAGAGAGGGGGATCGGGTGGGGAAAACTGTTTTTT
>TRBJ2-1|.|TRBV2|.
CASSEETGMGSYNEQFF
TGTGCCAGCAGTGAAGAAACAGGGATGGGTTCCTACAATGAGCAGTTCTTC
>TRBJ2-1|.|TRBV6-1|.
CASSANEQFF
TGTGCCAGCAGTGCAAATGAGCAGTTCTTC
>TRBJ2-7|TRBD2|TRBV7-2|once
CASSPKGTSGSFPYEQYF
TGTGCCAGCAGCCCTAAGGGGACTAGCGGGAGTTTCCCCTACGAGCAGTACTTC
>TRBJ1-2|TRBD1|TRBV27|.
CASSNRQGVSNYGYTF
TGTGCCAGCAGCAATCGACAGGGGGTGTCGAACTATGGCTACACCTTC
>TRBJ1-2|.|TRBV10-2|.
CAASPIRGNYGYTF
TGCGCCGCCTCCCCGATTCGGGGGAACTATGGCTACACCTTC
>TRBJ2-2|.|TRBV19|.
CASSIMWGIDTGELFF
TGTGCCAGTAGTATTATGTGGGGCATTGACACCGGGGAGCTGTTTTTT
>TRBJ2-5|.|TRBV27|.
CATRQQGSLETQYF
TGTGCCACCCGTCAACAGGGAAGTTTAGAGACCCAGTACTTC
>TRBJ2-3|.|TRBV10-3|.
CAIWVADNRGYF
TGTGCCATCTGGGTAGCGGACAATAGGGGGTATTTT
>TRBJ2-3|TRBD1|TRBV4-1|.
CASSQEWGDRENTDTQYF
TGCGCCAGCAGCCAAGAGTGGGGGGACAGGGAAAACACAGATACGCAGTATTTT
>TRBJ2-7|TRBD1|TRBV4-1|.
CASSGPGTGAYEQYF
TGCGCCAGCAGCGGACCCGGGACAGGGGCGTACGAGCAGTACTTC
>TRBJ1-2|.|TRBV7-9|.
CASSFQAFGDGYTF
TGTGCCAGCAGCTTCCAGGCCTTCGGTGATGGCTACACCTTC
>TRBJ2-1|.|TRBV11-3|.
CASSQARGLLGEQFF
TGTGCCAGCAGCCAGGCAAGGGGTCTGCTCGGTGAGCAGTTCTTC
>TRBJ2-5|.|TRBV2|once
CASRPVAAQETQYF
TGTGCCAGCAGGCCCGTAGCGGCGCAAGAGACCCAGTACTTC
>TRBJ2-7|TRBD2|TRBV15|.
CATSRASGLGYEQYF
TGTGCCACCAGCAGAGCCTCCGGACTAGGCTACGAGCAGTACTTC
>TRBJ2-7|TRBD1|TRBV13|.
CASSTDRGPSYEQYF
TGTGCCAGCAGCACGGACAGGGGCCCCTCCTACGAGCAGTACTTC
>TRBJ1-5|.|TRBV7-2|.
CASSFIDGGQPQHF
TGTGCCAGCAGCTTTATAGACGGAGGTCAGCCCCAGCATTTT
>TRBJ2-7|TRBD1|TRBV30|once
CAWSGQGFHEQYF
TGTGCCTGGAGTGGACAGGGGTTCCACGAGCAGTACTTC
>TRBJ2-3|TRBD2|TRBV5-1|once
CASSVGLSDTQYF
TGCGCCAGCAGCGTGGGACTATCAGATACGCAGTATTTT
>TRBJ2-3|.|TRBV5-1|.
CASSLGSVGFPSTDTQYF
TGCGCCAGCAGCTTGGGGTCTGTGGGCTTTCCTAGCACAGATACGCAGTATTTT
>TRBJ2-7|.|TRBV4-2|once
CASSVGGAYEQYF
TGTGCCAGCAGCGTAGGGGGGGCCTACGAGCAGTACTTC
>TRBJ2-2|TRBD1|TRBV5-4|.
CASSWTGYTGELFF
TGTGCCAGCAGCTGGACAGGGTACACCGGGGAGCTGTTTTTT
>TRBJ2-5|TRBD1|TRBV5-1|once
CASSLGQGGLETQYF
TGCGCCAGCAGCTTGGGACAGGGCGGTCTGGAGACCCAGTACTTC
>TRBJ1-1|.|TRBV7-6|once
CASSLGREETEAFF
TGTGCCAGCAGCTTAGGCAGGGAAGAGACTGAAGCTTTCTTT
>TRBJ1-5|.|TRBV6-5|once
CASSSLGSGINQPQHF
TGTGCCAGCAGTTCTCTTGGATCAGGAATTAATCAGCCCCAGCATTTT
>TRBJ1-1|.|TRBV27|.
CASSLTRNTEAFF
TGTGCCAGCAGTTTAACAAGGAACACTGAAGCTTTCTTT
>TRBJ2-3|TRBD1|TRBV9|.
CASTPGDRGPTSTDTQYF
TGTGCCAGCACCCCTGGGGACAGGGGGCCCACAAGCACAGATACGCAGTATTTT
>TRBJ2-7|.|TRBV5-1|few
CASSVGGDGSYEQYF
TGCGCCAGCAGCGTAGGGGGAGATGGTTCCTACGAGCAGTACTTC
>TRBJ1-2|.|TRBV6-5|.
CASKVPGVYGYTF
TGTGCCAGCAAGGTCCCGGGGGTCTATGGCTACACCTTC
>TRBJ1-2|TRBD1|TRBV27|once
CASSSDLQGFYGYTF
TGTGCCAGCAGTTCTGACCTACAGGGGTTCTATGGCTACACCTTC
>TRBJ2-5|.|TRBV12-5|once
CASGRQAQETQYF
TGTGCTAGTGGTAGACAGGCACAAGAGACCCAGTACTTC
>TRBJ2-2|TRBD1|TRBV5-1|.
CASSLVGTVFGNTGELFF
TGCGCCAGCAGCTTGGTGGGGACAGTATTTGGGAACACCGGGGAGCTGTTTTTT
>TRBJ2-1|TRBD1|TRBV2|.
CASRLDRGSYNEQFF
TGTGCCAGCAGGTTAGACAGGGGTTCCTACAATGAGCAGTTCTTC
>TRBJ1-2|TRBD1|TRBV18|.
CASSPQATGDGYTF
TGTGCCAGCTCACCACAGGCGACAGGGGATGGCTACACCTTC
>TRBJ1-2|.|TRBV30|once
CAWSVSGSWTF
TGTGCCTGGAGTGTATCGGGTTCCTGGACCTTC
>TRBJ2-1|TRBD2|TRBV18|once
CASSPRGRGNNEQFF
TGTGCCAGCTCACCACGCGGGAGGGGGAACAATGAGCAGTTCTTC
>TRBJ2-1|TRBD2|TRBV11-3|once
CASSPTSGVYNEQFF
TGTGCCAGCAGCCCTACTAGCGGGGTCTACAATGAGCAGTTCTTC
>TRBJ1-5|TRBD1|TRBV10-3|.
CAISGGRGRENQPQHF
TGTGCCATCAGTGGGGGCAGGGGGCGGGAGAATCAGCCCCAGCATTTT
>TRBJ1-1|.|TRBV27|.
CASSPTLGPNTEAFF
TGTGCCAGCAGCCCAACGCTTGGGCCGAACACTGAAGCTTTCTTT
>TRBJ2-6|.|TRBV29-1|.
CSVLPQGSRANVLTF
TGCAGCGTGCTGCCCCAGGGGAGTCGGGCCAACGTCCTGACTTTC
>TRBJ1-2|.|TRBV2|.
CASSEWGRGYTF
TGTGCCAGCAGTGAATGGGGGCGCGGCTACACCTTC
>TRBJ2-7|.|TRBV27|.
CASSSGPSYEQYF
TGTGCCAGCAGTAGCGGTCCCTCCTACGAGCAGTACTTC
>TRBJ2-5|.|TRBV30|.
CAWSRQAQETQYF
TGTGCCTGGAGTAGACAGGCTCAAGAGACCCAGTACTTC